These 4 T cell receptor beta chains originate from one sample sequenced in a study of beta chain features in type 1 diabetes. General study points: Shortening that was moderate but significant affected the TCRB CDR3s of Type 1 diabetes patients in all four CD4+ subsets.

These receptors have no known antigen. Sequenced material consisted of expressed TCRB transcripts (all of the isolated RNA was reverse transcribed). Only in-frame clones appear in the TCRdb table, and some are missing; sequencing was by immunoSEQ multiplex PCR. The table lists a few hundred thousand clones, around 16% of them singletons, with about 0.08% in the top ten. The sample comprised naive CD4+ T cells from blood. These receptors all come from a young man with type 1 diabetes.

The chain is built from TRBV14 and TRBJ2-3; TRBD2 aligns across 14 bases. Germline CDR1 is SGHDN and CDR2 is FVKESK. V was clipped by 1 base and J by 4 bases; unmatched bases: 10. This CDR3 spans 19 amino acids. The CDR3 reads CASSQALGTSGRPADTQYF. CDR3 DNA: TGTGCCAGCAGCCAAGCCCTCGGGACTAGCGGGAGACCCGCAGATACGCAGTATTTT. The variable domain in full, with the rest retrieved from reference TRBV14 and TRBJ2-3, is EAGVTQFPSHSVIEKGQTVTLRCDPISGHDNLYWYRRVMGKEIKFLLHFVKESKQDESGMPNNRFLAERTGGTYSTLKVQPAELEDSGVYFCASSQALGTSGRPADTQYFGPGTRLTVL.

The chain employs TRBV4-2 and TRBJ2-7; TRBD1 matches 8 bases. This CDR3 is 15 amino acids long. Per the germline V gene, CDR1 is LGHNA and CDR2 is YNFKEQ. The trim removed 0 bases at V and 3 bases at J, leaving 4 bases unmatched. CDR3 DNA sequence: TGTGCCAGCAGCCAAGAGCTACAGGGGGTCTACGAGCAGTACTTC. It encodes CASSQELQGVYEQYF.

This chain links TRBV5-4 with TRBJ1-2; 9 bases agree with TRBD1. The V gene end was trimmed by 6 bases and the J gene end by 1 base; junction bases not matched to a gene: 10. The CDR3 contains 16 residues. In germline, CDR1 is SGHNT, CDR2 YYREEE (reference sequence). The CDR3 nucleotides read TGTGCCAGCATCATGACCGGGACAGGGAGTAACTATGGCTACACCTTC. Protein sequence: CASIMTGTGSNYGYTF.

This rearrangement joins TRBV10-3 to TRBJ2-1; 8 nucleotides match TRBD1. Per the germline V gene, CDR1 is ENHRY and CDR2 is SYGVKD. Germline trimming cut 6 bases from V and 3 bases from J; bases unmatched to any gene: 4. This CDR3 has 14 residues. In nucleotides, the CDR3 is TGTGCCATCAGCTCGGACAGGGTCTACAATGAGCAGTTCTTC. Residues: CAISSDRVYNEQFF.